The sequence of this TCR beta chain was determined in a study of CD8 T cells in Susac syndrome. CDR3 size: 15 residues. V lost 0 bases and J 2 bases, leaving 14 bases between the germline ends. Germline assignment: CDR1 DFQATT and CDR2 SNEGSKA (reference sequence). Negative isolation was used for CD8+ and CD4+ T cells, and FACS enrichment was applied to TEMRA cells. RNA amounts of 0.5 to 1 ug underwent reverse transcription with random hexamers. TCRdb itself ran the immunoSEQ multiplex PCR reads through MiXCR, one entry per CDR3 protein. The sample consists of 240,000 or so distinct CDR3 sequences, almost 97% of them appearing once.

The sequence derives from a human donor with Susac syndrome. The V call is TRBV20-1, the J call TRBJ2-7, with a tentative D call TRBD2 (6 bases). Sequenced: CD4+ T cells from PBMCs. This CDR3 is CSARESGSGPYEQYF. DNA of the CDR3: TGCAGTGCTAGAGAATCGGGTAGCGGCCCCTACGAGCAGTACTTC.